This paragraph covers one TCR beta chain sequence. Source study methods: The authors estimated nucleated cell counts from reference gene primer amplification. Profiled with immunoSEQ multiplex PCR; TCRdb holds only in-frame clones, not every one. D and trimming were read from the DNA, whereas the V and J calls and clone size are those reported in that table. The table includes approximately 230,000 clones, around four fifths detected once. The data were taken from a study of blood T cell repertoires in COVID-19. Study context: PBMCs, B-cell-depleted T cells, or T cells were the source of the cDNA or gDNA that made up the material.

Germline CDR1 reads SGHKS; CDR2 reads YYEKEE (reference sequence). The CDR3 contains 14 residues. The junction had 3 bases not matched to a gene; V was cut back by 6 bases and J by 2 bases. This rearrangement joins TRBV5-5 to TRBJ2-5, with 11 positions matching TRBD2. The TCR comes from a man aged 25-40 years with active or convalescent COVID-19. Source material: peripheral blood. In DNA, the CDR3 is TGTGCCAGCACTGCTAGCGGGGGGCAAGAGACCCAGTACTTC. Translated, it gives CASTASGGQETQYF.